Shown below are 20 T cell receptor beta chains from a single sample sequenced in a study of read filtering for tumor transcriptome and immune sequencing. This library used roughly 400 ng RNA and molecular barcoded adaptors spanning alpha/delta and beta/gamma chains. MiXCR was run by TCRdb on the reads, yielding one entry per CDR3 protein. The table records 60,000 to 80,000 distinct CDR3 sequences, about 15% of them present only once. The sequencing sample was made of a population of CD138-negative cells sorted from bone marrow. The source is a donor aged 40 or over with multiple myeloma.

Sample share makes this clonotype medium-sized (0.01 to 0.1%). The rearrangement uses TRBV7-9 and TRBJ2-1, with 10 bases aligning to TRBD1. V was pared by 6 bases and J by 6 bases, with 8 bases of the junction left unmatched. The CDR3 totals 15 residues. Per germline, CDR1 SEHNR and CDR2 FQNEAQ (reference sequence). Here the CDR3 reads CASSLDRGPSNEQFF. The CDR3 DNA reads TGTGCCAGCAGTCTCGACAGGGGGCCATCCAATGAGCAGTTCTTC.

There are many counts of this clonotype. The V gene is TRBV14, the J gene TRBJ2-1; D is possibly TRBD1 (7 bases). The CDR3 spans 17 residues. Germline V lookup: CDR1 SGHDN, CDR2 FVKESK. The V gene lost 2 bases and the J gene lost 5 bases, with 19 bases spanning the gap. The CDR3 DNA is TGTGCCAGCAGCCAACGACAGGGAATAGCGGAAAACAATGAGCAGTTCTTC. Translated, it gives CASSQRQGIAENNEQFF.

A word on this clonotype: A read error may account for a junction end that differs from germline. The chain joins TRBV5-1 to TRBJ2-6, with D possibly being TRBD1 (5 bases). CDR1 and CDR2 from the germline V gene are SGHRS and YFSETQ. The CDR3 is 15 amino acids. Here the CDR3 reads CASSLMATGANVPTF. CDR3 sequence (DNA): TGCGCCAGCAGCTTGATGGCAACTGGGGCCAACGTCCCGACTTTC.

On this clonotype: One junction end does not reproduce the germline sequence, and a read error may be involved. This rearrangement joins TRBV29-1 to TRBJ2-1; TRBD2 matches at 10 bases. From germline, CDR1 is SQVTM and CDR2 ANQGSEA. The length of the CDR3 is 17 residues. The CDR3 sequence: CRVDIGLAVSSFNEQFF. The CDR3 region has the DNA TGCCGCGTTGATATAGGACTAGCGGTTAGCTCCTTCAATGAGCAGTTCTTC.

This clonotype was recorded many times. The genes are TRBV2 and TRBJ1-1; D not resolved. V lost 7 bases and J lost 0, with 9 bases in between. Germline V CDR1 and CDR2: SNHLY, FYNNEI. CDR3 length equals 13 residues. The CDR3 DNA sequence: TGTGCCAGCAATCGGGTATTGAACACTGAAGCTTTCTTT. Amino acids: CASNRVLNTEAFF.

This clonotype was seen at least ten times. V gene TRBV20-1 combines with J gene TRBJ2-7, with 10 bases fitting TRBD2. Germline CDR1 DFQATT, CDR2 SNEGSKA (reference sequence). The CDR3 covers 17 residues. With 6 bases clipped from V and 4 bases from J, the junction kept 18 bases outside the gene matches. CDR3 DNA: TGCAGTGCCCTGTCTTTTCTAGCGGGAGAGGAGGGGTACGAGCAGTACTTC. This encodes CSALSFLAGEEGYEQYF.

This clonotype was observed at least ten times. This sequence joins TRBV7-2 and TRBJ2-7; TRBD1 matches at 8 bases. The J segment lost 6 bases and the V segment lost 5 bases, leaving 9 bases of the junction unmatched. Germline lookup yields CDR1 SGHTA and CDR2 FQGNSA. CDR3 size: 14 residues. CDR3 bases: TGTGCCAGCAGCACCAGGACAGGGCTGGGCGAGCAGTACTTC. Residues: CASSTRTGLGEQYF.

The chain uses TRBV7-2 and TRBJ2-6; 7 bases are shared with TRBD2. This CDR3 has 15 residues. V was clipped by 5 bases and J by 3 bases; unmatched bases: 4. Germline assignment: CDR1 SGHTA and CDR2 FQGNSA. The CDR3 region is CASSPRGDGANVLTF. The CDR3 DNA follows: TGTGCCAGCAGCCCCCGGGGGGATGGGGCCAACGTCCTGACTTTC.

Regarding this clonotype: A much larger clone differs from this one at a single base, so this may be a read error. The V and J genes are TRBV29-1 and TRBJ2-2, with a possible D match to TRBD1 (7 bases). The CDR3 runs 13 residues. CDR1 is SQVTM and CDR2 is ANQGSEA in the germline V gene. V dropped 6 bases and J dropped 4 bases, with 12 bases sitting between them. The DNA of the CDR3 is TGCAGCGTGCGGGACAGAGGCACCGGGGAGCTGTTTTTT. Translating gives CSVRDRGTGELFF.

The gene calls are TRBV7-9 and TRBJ1-1, with unresolved D. CDR1 is SEHNR and CDR2 is FQNEAQ in the germline V gene (reference sequence). The V end was cut by 5 bases, the J end by 4 bases, with 11 bases between. The CDR3 is made up of 13 amino acids. CDR3 protein: CASSPSWGTEAFF. The CDR3, as DNA: TGTGCCAGCAGCCCCTCGTGGGGCACTGAAGCTTTCTTT.

This clonotype has at least ten counts. The rearrangement uses TRBV7-3 and TRBJ2-3; the D gene is possibly TRBD1 (6 bases). V gave up 3 bases and J gave up 2 bases, with 12 bases separating them. Per the germline V gene, CDR1 is SGHTA and CDR2 is FQGTGA. This CDR3 region has 15 residues. The CDR3 sequence: CASSFQGLNTDTQYF. CDR3 sequence (DNA): TGTGCCAGCAGCTTCCAGGGGCTGAACACAGATACGCAGTATTTT.

This clonotype was counted many times. The J gene is TRBJ2-7, the V gene TRBV7-2; 8 bases line up with TRBD1. Trimming took 5 bases from V and 3 from J; bases not matched to a gene: 9. CDR3 length equals 15 residues. Germline assignment: CDR1 SGHTA and CDR2 FQGNSA. Here the CDR3 reads CASSMQTGGDYEQYF. CDR3 sequence (DNA): TGTGCCAGCAGCATGCAAACAGGGGGAGACTACGAGCAGTACTTC.

A few counts support this clonotype. The chain employs TRBV6-2 or TRBV6-3 and TRBJ1-5; 7 bases map to TRBD1. V was pared by 7 bases and J by 7 bases, with 7 bases of the junction left unmatched. The CDR3 covers 13 residues. Germline CDR1 is MNHEY and CDR2 is SVGEGT. Written as DNA, the CDR3 is TGTGCCAGCAATCCGACAGGGAACCAGCCCCAGCATTTT. Its protein is CASNPTGNQPQHF.

Remarks on this clonotype: Just one base apart from a much larger clone, this may be a read error. The chain is built from TRBV7-9 and TRBJ1-3; D is unresolved. The CDR3 length is 14 residues. V lost 4 bases and J lost 11, with 18 bases in between. Looked up from germline, CDR1 is SEHNR and CDR2 is FQNEAQ (reference sequence). The CDR3 DNA follows: TGTGCCAGCAGCTCGACTTCGACCCGGAGGGCCATATATTTT. It yields the protein CASSSTSTRRAIYF.

The chain carries TRBV11-2 and TRBJ2-7, with D unresolved. This CDR3 spans 15 amino acids. V lost 1 base and J 1 base, leaving 11 bases between the germline ends. Germline values: CDR1 SGHAT, CDR2 FQNNGV. CDR3 sequence (DNA): TGTGCCAGCAGCTTAGGGATGGAAGTTTCCTACGAGCAGTACTTC. It yields the protein CASSLGMEVSYEQYF.

This clonotype was counted many times. The chain couples TRBV12-3 or TRBV12-4 to TRBJ2-7, with 7 bases fitting TRBD1. Trimming took 3 bases from V and 5 from J; bases not matched to a gene: 4. This CDR3 comprises 13 residues. The CDR3 coding sequence is TGTGCCAGCAGTTTGACAGGGACGGACGAGCAGTACTTC. As protein: CASSLTGTDEQYF.

In its sample, this clonotype was seen many times. The CDR3 DNA reads as TGCAGCGTTTCTTCAGGAGTAGAAAATGAGCAGTTCTTC. Encoded protein: CSVSSGVENEQFF. This sequence joins TRBV29-1 and TRBJ2-1; D gene ambiguous. CDR1 is SQVTM and CDR2 is ANQGSEA in the germline V gene. This CDR3 is built from 13 residues. V gave up 5 bases and J gave up 7 bases, with 15 bases separating them.

Note on this clonotype: With a much larger clone just one base away, this may be a read error. This sequence joins TRBV4-1 and TRBJ1-2; weak D call: TRBD1 (5 bases). Germline V CDR1 and CDR2: MGHRA, YSYEKL. CDR3 length: 14 amino acids. Here the CDR3 reads CASSQDRQSYGCTF. CDR3 coding DNA: TGCGCCAGCAGCCAAGATAGACAGTCCTATGGCTGCACCTTC.

The chain links TRBV7-3 to TRBJ2-2, with a weak D call TRBD2 (5 bases). The V end was cut by 1 base, the J end by 3 bases, with 9 bases between. CDR1 SGHTA and CDR2 FQGTGA come from the germline V gene. The CDR3 totals 15 residues. As DNA, the CDR3 is TGTGCCAGCAGCTTAAGGCGGGCCGACACCGGGGAGCTGTTTTTT. Translated: CASSLRRADTGELFF.

As for this clonotype: The conserved final phenylalanine or tryptophan is absent from the CDR3, which likely points to a read error. The rearrangement joins TRBV20-1 to TRBJ2-3; possible D gene TRBD2, 7 bases. The CDR3 is 15 residues long. Per the germline V gene, CDR1 is DFQATT and CDR2 is SNEGSKA (reference sequence). With 2 bases removed from V and 1 base from J, the gap between germline ends came to 13 bases. The CDR3 region has the DNA TGCAGTGCTAGATCCCGCGGGGGCCGCACAGATACGCAGTATGTT. Amino acid sequence: CSARSRGGRTDTQYV.